This T cell receptor beta chain was recorded in a study of shared clonotypes between healthy human individuals. All donors were healthy HIV-negative adults lacking recent acute infections or vaccinations. This clone was counted a single time. Assay: immunoSEQ multiplex PCR; the TCRdb copy retains only in-frame clones and omits some. The sample has roughly 1,600,000 clones; 98% are singletons. Germline loops: CDR1 DFQATT, CDR2 SNEGSKA (reference sequence). Trimming pared 6 bases from V and 7 bases from J, leaving 12 bases between. The CDR3 contains 11 residues. The rearrangement links TRBV20-1 to TRBJ1-2, with no clear D. Sequencing was performed on naive CD4+ T cells sorted from blood. Subset here: CD45RA+ positively selected. This receptor was taken from a young man in good health. CDR3 amino acids: CSAAHQSGYTF. CDR3 in DNA: TGCAGTGCGGCACATCAGAGTGGCTACACCTTC.